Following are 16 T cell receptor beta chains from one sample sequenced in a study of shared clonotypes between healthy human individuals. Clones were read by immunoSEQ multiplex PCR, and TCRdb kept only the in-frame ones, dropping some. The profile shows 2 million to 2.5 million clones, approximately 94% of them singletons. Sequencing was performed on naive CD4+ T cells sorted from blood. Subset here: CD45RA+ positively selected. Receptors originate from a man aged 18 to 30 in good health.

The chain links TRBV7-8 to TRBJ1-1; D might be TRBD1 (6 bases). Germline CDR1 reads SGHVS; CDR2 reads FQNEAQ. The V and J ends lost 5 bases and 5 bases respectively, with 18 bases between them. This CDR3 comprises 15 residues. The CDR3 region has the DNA TGTGCCAGCAGCCGCGGGGGGCTTTGGGGGACTGAAGCTTTCTTT. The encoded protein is CASSRGGLWGTEAFF.

The CDR3 bases are TGTGCCAGCAGTGAACCAGGCACAGATACGCAGTATTTT. Translating gives CASSEPGTDTQYF. The chain uses TRBV6-1 and TRBJ2-3; D ambiguous. The CDR3 runs 13 residues. Germline values: CDR1 MNHNS, CDR2 SASEGT. Trimming cost V 2 bases and J 1 base, with 4 bases left between them.

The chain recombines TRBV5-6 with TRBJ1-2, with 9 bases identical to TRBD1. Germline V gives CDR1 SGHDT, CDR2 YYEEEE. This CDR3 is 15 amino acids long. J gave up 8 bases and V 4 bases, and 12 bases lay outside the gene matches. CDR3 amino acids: CASSPMGQGTGGYTF. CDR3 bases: TGTGCCAGCAGCCCTATGGGACAGGGTACTGGAGGCTACACCTTC.

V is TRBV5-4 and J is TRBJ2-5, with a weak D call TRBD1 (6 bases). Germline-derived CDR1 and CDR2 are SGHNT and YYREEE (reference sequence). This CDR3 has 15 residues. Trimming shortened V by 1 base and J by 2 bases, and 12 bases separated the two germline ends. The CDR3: CASSLSDRLQETQYF. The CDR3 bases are TGTGCCAGCAGCTTGAGTGACAGGCTTCAAGAGACCCAGTACTTC. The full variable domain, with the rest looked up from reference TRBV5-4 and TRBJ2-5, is ETGVTQSPTHLIKTRGQQVTLRCSSQSGHNTVSWYQQALGQGPQFIFQYYREEENGRGNFPPRFSGLQFPNYSSELNVNALELDDSALYLCASSLSDRLQETQYFGPGTRLLVL.

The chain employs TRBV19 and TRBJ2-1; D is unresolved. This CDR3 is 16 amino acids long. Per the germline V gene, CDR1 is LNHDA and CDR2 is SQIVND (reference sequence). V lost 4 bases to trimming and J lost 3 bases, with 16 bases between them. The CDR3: CASSTPRTPNYNEQFF. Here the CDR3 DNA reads TGTGCCAGTAGTACTCCCCGAACTCCTAACTACAATGAGCAGTTCTTC.

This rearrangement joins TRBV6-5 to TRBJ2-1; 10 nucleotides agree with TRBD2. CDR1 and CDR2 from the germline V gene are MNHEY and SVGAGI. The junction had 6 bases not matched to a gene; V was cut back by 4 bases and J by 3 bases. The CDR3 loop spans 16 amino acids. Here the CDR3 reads CASSSLTSGLYNEQFF. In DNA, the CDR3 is TGTGCCAGCAGTTCCTTGACTAGCGGGCTCTACAATGAGCAGTTCTTC.

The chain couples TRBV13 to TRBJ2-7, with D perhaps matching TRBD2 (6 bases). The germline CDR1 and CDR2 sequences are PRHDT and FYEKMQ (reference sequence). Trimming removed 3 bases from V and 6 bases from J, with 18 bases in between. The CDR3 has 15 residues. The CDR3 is CASSFPWRVAVEQYF. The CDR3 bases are TGTGCCAGCAGCTTTCCTTGGAGGGTAGCCGTCGAGCAGTACTTC.

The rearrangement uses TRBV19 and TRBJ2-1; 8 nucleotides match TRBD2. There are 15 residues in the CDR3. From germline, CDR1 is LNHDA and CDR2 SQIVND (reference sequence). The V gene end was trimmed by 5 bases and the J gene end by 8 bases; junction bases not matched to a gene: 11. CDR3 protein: CASSLLGLGAHEQFF. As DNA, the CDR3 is TGTGCCAGTAGTCTCCTGGGACTAGGGGCCCATGAGCAGTTCTTC.

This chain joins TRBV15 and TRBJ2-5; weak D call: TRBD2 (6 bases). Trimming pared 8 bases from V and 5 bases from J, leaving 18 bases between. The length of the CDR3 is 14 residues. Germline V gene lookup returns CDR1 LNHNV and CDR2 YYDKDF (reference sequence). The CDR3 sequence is CATAARGAWETQYF. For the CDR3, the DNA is TGTGCCACCGCGGCTCGCGGGGCCTGGGAGACCCAGTACTTC.

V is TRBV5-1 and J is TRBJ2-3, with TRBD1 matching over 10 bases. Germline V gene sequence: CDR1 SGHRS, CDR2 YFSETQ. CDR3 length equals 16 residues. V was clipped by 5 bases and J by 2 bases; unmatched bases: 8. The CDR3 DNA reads TGCGCCAGCAGACGAGACAGGGGGCCATTCACAGATACGCAGTATTTT. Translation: CASRRDRGPFTDTQYF. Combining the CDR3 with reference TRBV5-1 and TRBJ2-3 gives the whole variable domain KAGVTQTPRYLIKTRGQQVTLSCSPISGHRSVSWYQQTPGQGLQFLFEYFSETQRNKGNFPGRFSGRQFSNSRSEMNVSTLELGDSALYLCASRRDRGPFTDTQYFGPGTRLTVL.

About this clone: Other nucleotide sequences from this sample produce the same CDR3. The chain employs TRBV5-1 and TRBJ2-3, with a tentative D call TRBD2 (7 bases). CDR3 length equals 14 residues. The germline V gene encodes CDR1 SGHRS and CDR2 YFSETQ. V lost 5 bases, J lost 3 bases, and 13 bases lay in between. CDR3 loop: CASSWGGSTDTQYF. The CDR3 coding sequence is TGCGCCAGCAGTTGGGGGGGCTCTACAGATACGCAGTATTTT.

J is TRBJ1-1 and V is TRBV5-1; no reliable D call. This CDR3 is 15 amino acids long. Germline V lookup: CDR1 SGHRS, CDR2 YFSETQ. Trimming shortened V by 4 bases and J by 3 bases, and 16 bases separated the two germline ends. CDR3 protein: CASSRGRGNDTEAFF. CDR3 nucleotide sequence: TGCGCCAGCAGCCGAGGTAGAGGGAATGACACTGAAGCTTTCTTT.

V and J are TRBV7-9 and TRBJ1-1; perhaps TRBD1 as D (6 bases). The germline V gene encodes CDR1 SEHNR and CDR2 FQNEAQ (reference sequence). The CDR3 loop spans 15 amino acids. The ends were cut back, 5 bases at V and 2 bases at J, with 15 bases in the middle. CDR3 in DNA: TGTGCCAGCAGCCTTGAGGGACAAGCTAACACTGAAGCTTTCTTT. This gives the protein CASSLEGQANTEAFF.

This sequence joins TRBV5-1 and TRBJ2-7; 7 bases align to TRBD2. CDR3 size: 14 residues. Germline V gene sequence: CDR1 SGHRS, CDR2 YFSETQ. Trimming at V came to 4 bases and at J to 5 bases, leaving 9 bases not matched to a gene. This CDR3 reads CASSRRRGGNEQYF. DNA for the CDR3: TGCGCCAGCAGCAGGAGGCGGGGAGGGAACGAGCAGTACTTC.

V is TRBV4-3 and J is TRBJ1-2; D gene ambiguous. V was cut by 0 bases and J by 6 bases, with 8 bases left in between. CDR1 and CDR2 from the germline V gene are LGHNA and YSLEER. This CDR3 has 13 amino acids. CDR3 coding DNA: TGCGCCAGCAGCCAAGATTATTGGGATGGCTACACCTTC. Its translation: CASSQDYWDGYTF.

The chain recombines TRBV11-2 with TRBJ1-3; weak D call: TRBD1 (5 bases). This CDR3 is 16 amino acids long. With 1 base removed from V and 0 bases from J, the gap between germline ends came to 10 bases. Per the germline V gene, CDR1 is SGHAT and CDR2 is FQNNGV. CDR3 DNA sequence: TGTGCCAGCAGCTTAGGCTCCGGGGGCTCTGGAAACACCATATATTTT. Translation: CASSLGSGGSGNTIYF.